This T cell receptor beta chain appears in the sequencing data of a study of OX40 agonist ivuxolimab in advanced cancers. Study summary: Ivuxolimab, which is an agonistic anti-OX40 (CD134) antibody, was administered to the patients. Averaging 60 years in age, with a range of about 23 to 79, the cohort was around 87% male.

Turning to this clone: Antigen specificity is unknown.

The germline V and J ends were trimmed by 7 bases and 1 base, with 13 bases remaining between them. The CDR3 has 14 residues. Germline V lookup: CDR1 MNHNS, CDR2 SASEGT. TCRdb keeps only in-frame clones here, not all; method: immunoSEQ multiplex PCR. The sample comprises 98,000 or so clones, approximately 90% of which are singletons, and over 0.65% rests with the top ten. Study findings and constraints: More expanded clones were found, on average, in CD8+ than in CD4+ T cells.

The chain combines TRBV6-1 with TRBJ1-2, with unresolved D. The sequencing here drew on CD4+ or CD8+ T cells sorted from blood, taken in a trial of the OX40 agonist ivuxolimab. This clonotype originated in an adult with an advanced solid tumor such as melanoma, head and neck, liver or kidney cancer. In DNA form, the CDR3 reads TGTGCCAGCATCCTTCGGGCGATTAACTATGGCTACACCTTC. Encoded protein: CASILRAINYGYTF.